A single sample is the source of the 26 T cell receptor beta chains below, sequenced in a study of T cells in women clearing cervical HPV infection. Profiled with immunoSEQ multiplex PCR; TCRdb holds only in-frame clones, not every one. The sample spans roughly 15,000 clones; the ten largest clones claim approximately 12%. What was sequenced was blood buffy coat. The source of these receptors is a woman between 18 and 69 years old with a cervical HPV16 infection that either progressed to CIN3+ or cleared (not recorded which).

About this clone: The read terminates 3 residues ahead of where the CDR3 ends, so the germline J gene completes it. The gene calls are TRBV14 and TRBJ2-1, with TRBD2 matching 7 bases. The CDR3 is 14 amino acids. J was trimmed by 6 bases and V by 5 bases; bases with no gene match: 7. Germline V CDR1 and CDR2: SGHDN, FVKESK. CDR3 residues: CASSFMGGGNEQFF. The CDR3 DNA, read in part, is TGTGCCAGCAGCTTCATGGGGGGGGGCAATGAG.

On this clone itself: With the read ending 3 residues before the CDR3 end, the germline J gene is used to fill in that end. This rearrangement joins TRBV2 to TRBJ2-3; 7 nucleotides agree with TRBD1. Germline V gene sequence: CDR1 SNHLY, CDR2 FYNNEI. V shed 4 bases, J shed 3 bases, and the junction held 10 bases outside the gene matches. The CDR3 covers 16 residues. The DNA read from the CDR3 is TGTGCCAGCAGTGTGGGAACAGGGGCGCGTACAGATACG. It translates to CASSVGTGARTDT. In full, the CDR3 reads CASSVGTGARTDTQYF.

Turning to this clone: Coverage ceases 3 residues before the CDR3 finishes, and the germline J gene fills in the end. The chain employs TRBV5-1 and TRBJ2-7; 7 positions match TRBD1. Trimming cost V 3 bases and J 3 bases; bases outside gene matches: 6. This CDR3 has 14 amino acids. Germline V gene lookup returns CDR1 SGHRS and CDR2 YFSETQ. The covered CDR3 bases are TGCGCCAGCAGCTACCGGGACAGCGGCTACGAG. Its protein product is CASSYRDSGYE. The CDR3 reads in full as CASSYRDSGYEQYF.

Remarks on this clone: The CDR3 extends 3 residues past the end of the read, so its final part is completed from the germline J gene. This rearrangement joins TRBV2 to TRBJ2-2, with a tentative D call TRBD1 (5 bases). The germline V gene has CDR1 SNHLY and CDR2 FYNNEI. The V gene lost 4 bases and the J gene lost 5 bases, with 14 bases spanning the gap. CDR3 length: 15 residues. The CDR3 spells CASSATDITTGELFF. CDR3 DNA (partial): TGTGCCAGCAGTGCTACGGACATAACAACCGGGGAG.

Notes on this clone: From the germline J gene comes the end of the CDR3, since the read stops 3 residues before it. V is TRBV5-8 and J is TRBJ1-2; weak D call: TRBD1 (5 bases). Germline-derived CDR1 and CDR2 are SGHTS and YDEGEE. V was clipped by 2 bases and J by 1 base, with 12 bases between them. The CDR3 runs 15 residues. The part of the CDR3 DNA that was read is TGTGCCAGCAGCTTCCGACAGTTCTTTAACTATGGC. This sequence encodes CASSFRQFFNYG. The entire CDR3 protein reads CASSFRQFFNYGYTF.

As regards this clone: The read terminates 3 residues before the CDR3 end, so the remaining end is supplied by the germline J gene. The chain couples TRBV20-1 to TRBJ2-2; possibly TRBD2 for D (6 bases). Germline V gene data show CDR1 as DFQATT and CDR2 as SNEGSKA (reference sequence). This CDR3 spans 17 amino acids. With 0 bases removed from V and 0 bases from J, the gap between germline ends came to 14 bases. The part of the CDR3 DNA that was read is TGCAGTGCTAGAGATTTTGGGAGCGGGTCGAACACCGGGGAG. Amino acid sequence: CSARDFGSGSNTGE. The CDR3 in full is CSARDFGSGSNTGELFF.

Points on this clone: The CDR3 extends 3 residues past the end of the read, so its final part is completed from the germline J gene. The rearrangement joins TRBV6-2 or TRBV6-3 to TRBJ2-3; possible D gene TRBD1, 6 bases. Per germline, CDR1 MNHEY and CDR2 SVGEGT. This CDR3 has 12 amino acids. The V end lost 7 bases, the J end lost 7 bases, and 12 bases lay between the germline ends. The part of the CDR3 DNA that was read is TGTGCCAGCAAATTGGACAGCTATACG. Translated, it gives CASKLDSYT. The whole CDR3 sequence reads CASKLDSYTQYF.

To note about this clone: The CDR3 end lies 3 residues beyond the end of the read and is filled in from the germline J gene. The chain employs TRBV6-2 or TRBV6-3 and TRBJ2-7, with 9 bases lining up with TRBD1. Germline lookup yields CDR1 MNHEY and CDR2 SVGEGT. The CDR3 contains 13 residues. V dropped 4 bases and J dropped 6; count of bases not matched to a gene: 4. This chain's CDR3 is CASSWDRVGEQYF. The sequenced part of the CDR3 DNA is TGTGCCAGCAGTTGGGACAGGGTTGGCGAG.

In regard to this clone: The read ends 3 residues early relative to the CDR3; the germline J gene fills the gap. The chain has TRBV29-1 and TRBJ2-1; D uncertain. Per germline, CDR1 SQVTM and CDR2 ANQGSEA. Trimming removed 2 bases from V and 4 bases from J, with 3 bases in between. The CDR3 is 11 residues long. CDR3 residues: CSVERYNEQFF. The CDR3 DNA, read in part, is TGCAGCGTTGAAAGGTACAATGAG.

Notes on this clone: The CDR3 end falls 3 residues outside the read, so it is completed with the germline J gene. V usage is TRBV20-1 and J usage is TRBJ2-7, with D tentatively TRBD2 (6 bases). The germline V gene has CDR1 DFQATT and CDR2 SNEGSKA (reference sequence). This CDR3 has 13 amino acids. Trimming removed 6 bases from V and 3 bases from J, with 15 bases in between. The CDR3: CSATPGVYYEQYF. The DNA read from the CDR3 is TGCAGTGCGACACCGGGGGTATACTACGAG.

Notes on this clone: The observed sequence ends 3 residues before the CDR3 terminus, with the missing tail filled in from the germline J gene. V usage is TRBV2 and J usage is TRBJ2-1, with D unresolved. The ends were cut back, 4 bases at V and 5 bases at J, with 9 bases in the middle. CDR1 is SNHLY and CDR2 is FYNNEI in the germline V gene. The CDR3 is made up of 13 amino acids. The CDR3 here is CASSGASDNEQFF. Incomplete CDR3 DNA: TGTGCCAGCAGTGGAGCGTCGGACAATGAG.

A remark on this clone: The CDR3 goes on 3 residues after the read ends, and that part is filled in from the germline J gene. The chain recombines TRBV6-2 or TRBV6-3 with TRBJ2-1; tentatively, D is TRBD2 (6 bases). V was trimmed by 6 bases and J by 0 bases, leaving 18 bases between them. Germline loops: CDR1 MNHEY, CDR2 SVGEGT. The CDR3 totals 17 residues. The CDR3 bases that were read are TGTGCCAGCAGCTACGTTTTTGGGGGGAGCTCCTACAATGAG. Residues: CASSYVFGGSSYNE. The CDR3, in full, reads CASSYVFGGSSYNEQFF.

About this clone itself: The DNA ends 3 residues before the CDR3 does, and the rest of the CDR3 is filled in from the germline J gene. The chain is built from TRBV7-9 and TRBJ2-1; TRBD1 is a possible D gene (6 bases). The V and J ends lost 1 base and 4 bases respectively, with 11 bases between them. Germline V gene data show CDR1 as SEHNR and CDR2 as FQNEAQ (reference sequence). The CDR3 has 15 amino acids. The covered CDR3 bases are TGTGCCAGCAGCTTAGATACAGGGTCGTACAATGAG. Its translation is CASSLDTGSYNE. The full CDR3 protein reads CASSLDTGSYNEQFF.

With respect to this clone: The read terminates 3 residues ahead of where the CDR3 ends, so the germline J gene completes it. The V gene is TRBV20-1, the J gene TRBJ2-1, with 10 bases aligning to TRBD2. V lost 4 bases and J lost 6; bases outside the gene matches: 9. CDR3 length: 15 residues. Per germline, CDR1 DFQATT and CDR2 SNEGSKA (reference sequence). CDR3 DNA (partial): TGCAGTGCTAACTTACTAGCGGGGACTCTCAATGAG. Translation gives CSANLLAGTLNE. From start to end, the CDR3 is CSANLLAGTLNEQFF.

Concerning this clone itself: Read coverage stops 3 residues before the CDR3 terminus; the germline J gene supplies the remainder. This chain uses TRBV12-3 or TRBV12-4 with TRBJ2-7, with D tentatively TRBD1 or TRBD2 (5 bases each). V lost 4 bases and J lost 4, with 20 bases in between. The CDR3 is 16 amino acids. The CDR3 here is CASSSGPGNEGYEQYF. The sequenced part of the CDR3 DNA is TGTGCCAGCAGTTCAGGACCGGGCAATGAGGGGTACGAG.

Of note for this clone: The read halts 3 residues ahead of the CDR3 end, with the missing end drawn from the germline J gene. This rearrangement joins TRBV28 to TRBJ2-5; no reliable D call. This CDR3 has 12 amino acids. Germline values: CDR1 MDHEN, CDR2 SYDVKM. The V end was cut by 4 bases, the J end by 4 bases, with 7 bases between. Partial CDR3 DNA: TGTGCCAGCAGTTATTCCGTAGAGACC. It encodes CASSYSVET. The full CDR3 protein reads CASSYSVETQYF.

The CDR3: CASSLRGSKNIQYF. CDR3 bases read: TGTGCCAGCAGCTTAAGGGGGTCGAAAAACATT. This rearrangement joins TRBV5-4 to TRBJ2-4; the D gene is possibly TRBD1 (6 bases). Sequencing ends 3 residues short of the CDR3 end; the germline J gene provides the rest. There are 14 residues in the CDR3. Trimming left V 2 bases short and J 4 bases short, with 10 bases between. Germline-derived CDR1 and CDR2 are SGHNT and YYREEE (reference sequence).

About this clone itself: Sequencing ends 3 residues short of the CDR3 end; the germline J gene provides the rest. The rearrangement links TRBV11-2 to TRBJ1-1; the D gene is possibly TRBD1 (5 bases). Germline CDR1 SGHAT, CDR2 FQNNGV. Trimming cost V 0 bases and J 6 bases, with 14 bases left between them. The CDR3 totals 15 residues. The CDR3 spells CASSLDPGRLAEAFF. CDR3 bases read: TGTGCCAGCAGCTTAGATCCGGGGCGACTAGCTGAA.

A word on this clone: Read coverage stops 3 residues before the CDR3 terminus; the germline J gene supplies the remainder. The chain employs TRBV20-1 and TRBJ1-6; a weak D match, TRBD1 (5 bases). This CDR3 region has 16 residues. CDR1 is DFQATT and CDR2 is SNEGSKA in the germline V gene (reference sequence). Trimming pared 0 bases from V and 6 bases from J, leaving 15 bases between. CDR3 in amino acids: CSARDWGTGGNSPLHF. The sequenced part of the CDR3 DNA is TGCAGTGCTAGAGATTGGGGAACAGGCGGTAATTCACCC.

As to this clone: Read sequence stops 3 residues before the CDR3 end, and the germline J gene provides the missing end. This sequence joins TRBV11-2 and TRBJ2-7; tentatively, D is TRBD1 (6 bases). V was shortened by 3 bases and J by 3 bases, with 6 bases between the two germline ends. The CDR3 is 12 residues long. The germline CDR1 and CDR2 sequences are SGHAT and FQNNGV. The CDR3 bases that were read are TGTGCCAGCAGCTTGGACAGCTACGAG. Translated, it gives CASSLDSYE. The CDR3 as a whole reads CASSLDSYEQYF.

Notes on this clone: The CDR3 goes on 3 residues after the read ends, and that part is filled in from the germline J gene. The V and J genes are TRBV11-2 and TRBJ2-1; 11 nucleotides agree with TRBD2. CDR3 size: 15 residues. In germline, CDR1 is SGHAT, CDR2 FQNNGV. V trimming: 5 bases; J trimming: 4 bases; junction bases outside the gene matches: 4. Partial CDR3 DNA: TGTGCCAGCAGCCCCGGGACTAGCGGATACAATGAG. Its translation is CASSPGTSGYNE. From start to end, the CDR3 is CASSPGTSGYNEQFF.

A remark on this clone: The CDR3 end falls 3 residues outside the read, so it is completed with the germline J gene. This chain links TRBV14 with TRBJ2-3; D may be TRBD1 (6 bases). This CDR3 comprises 16 residues. CDR1 and CDR2 from the germline V gene are SGHDN and FVKESK. V was shortened by 3 bases and J by 3 bases, with 16 bases between the two germline ends. CDR3 amino acids: CASSQLSRGATDTQYF. The part of the CDR3 DNA that was read is TGTGCCAGCAGCCAGCTCTCCAGGGGAGCAACAGATACG.

About this clone itself: The read ends 3 residues shy of where the CDR3 ends; the end is completed using the germline J gene. The chain combines TRBV20-1 with TRBJ2-7; the D gene is possibly TRBD1 (5 bases). Trimming shortened V by 3 bases and J by 3 bases, and 12 bases separated the two germline ends. The CDR3 length is 13 residues. The germline CDR1 and CDR2 sequences are DFQATT and SNEGSKA (reference sequence). The CDR3 reads CSASQGSLYEQYF. The covered CDR3 bases are TGCAGTGCTAGCCAGGGTAGCCTCTACGAG.

Points on this clone: The sequence runs out 3 residues before the end of the CDR3; the remainder is reconstructed from the germline J gene. The chain has TRBV29-1 and TRBJ2-7; the match to TRBD1 covers 7 bases. The CDR3 covers 13 residues. V shed 5 bases and J 1 base; nucleotides not matched to a gene: 5. Germline V gene data show CDR1 as SQVTM and CDR2 as ANQGSEA. CDR3 protein: CSVSSDRSYEQYF. The sequenced CDR3 bases are TGCAGCGTTTCGTCGGACAGGTCCTACGAG.

With respect to this clone: The missing CDR3 end, 3 residues past where the read stops, is filled in from the germline J gene. The chain combines TRBV28 with TRBJ2-5; 7 nucleotides align to TRBD1. The V segment lost 6 bases and the J segment 1 base; nucleotides outside the gene matches: 8. The CDR3 length is 15 residues. CDR1 is MDHEN, CDR2 SYDVKM, per germline. The covered CDR3 bases are TGTGCCAGCAGCCCTGGGACAGACTTCCAAGAGACC. Protein: CASSPGTDFQET. The complete CDR3 reads CASSPGTDFQETQYF.

On this clone itself: The sequenced fragment ends 3 residues before the CDR3 boundary, so the rest is inferred from the germline J gene. The gene calls are TRBV5-1 and TRBJ2-7, with TRBD1 identical over 7 bases. The CDR3 has 14 residues. J gave up 3 bases and V 2 bases, and 5 bases lay outside the gene matches. Germline values: CDR1 SGHRS, CDR2 YFSETQ. The CDR3: CASSFGQVNYEQYF. CDR3 DNA (partial): TGCGCCAGCAGCTTCGGACAGGTGAACTACGAG.